These 2 T cell receptor beta chains were all obtained from the same sample, sequenced in a study of blood T cell repertoires in COVID-19. Data came from immunoSEQ multiplex PCR; TCRdb stores just in-frame clones and leaves some out. The data show about 400,000 clones, 89% seen once. What was sequenced was peripheral blood. The receptors were gathered from a man in his forties or fifties with acute or convalescent COVID-19.

The chain has TRBV19 and TRBJ2-3; D perhaps matches TRBD2 (5 bases). The CDR3 runs to 13 residues. Trimming stripped 5 bases from V and 6 bases from J, with 12 bases between. CDR1 and CDR2 (germline): LNHDA, SQIVND (reference sequence). The CDR3: CASSGQTGDTQYF. CDR3 coding DNA: TGTGCCAGTAGTGGCCAGACGGGGGATACGCAGTATTTT.

The chain combines TRBV2 with TRBJ2-2, with 12 bases matching TRBD2. The CDR3 is 16 residues long. Germline V CDR1 and CDR2: SNHLY, FYNNEI. J gave up 1 base and V 6 bases, and 3 bases lay outside the gene matches. The CDR3 DNA is TGTGCCAGCAGCCTGACTAGCGGGAGGAACACCGGGGAGCTGTTTTTT. Protein product: CASSLTSGRNTGELFF.